In this sample, the clone carrying this TCR beta chain turned up many times. Trimming cost V 5 bases and J 3 bases, with 11 bases left between them. This CDR3 contains 14 residues. Germline values: CDR1 MNHNS, CDR2 SASEGT. All patients were untreated before thyroid surgery. The record originates from a study of metastatic and nonmetastatic thyroid tumors. As for the study in general: The study looked at repertoires side by side in blood and in tumor or nodule tissue from malignant and benign thyroid patients.

TCRdb re-processed the PCR reads through MiXCR. The sample shows around 59,000 clones, about 17% of them seen only once. The V call is TRBV6-1, the J call TRBJ1-5; tentatively, D is TRBD1 (6 bases). This sequence was found in a male donor with papillary thyroid cancer or a benign thyroid nodule (not recorded which). Some clones in this sample may be carry-over from other donors' samples. The sequenced sample was blood. DNA of the CDR3: TGTGCCAGCAGTTTCAGGGGTAACAATCAGCCCCAGCATTTT. This sequence encodes CASSFRGNNQPQHF.